The present TCR beta chain was sequenced within a study of tumor and adjacent non-tumor tissue in lung cancer. Whole-study context: Histology: 12 adenocarcinoma, a couple of squamous cell carcinoma, 1 small cell lung cancer.

As concerns this clonotype: Its antigen is still unknown.

The template was RNA from unsorted bulk tissue. Between August and November 2014, newly diagnosed, chemotherapy-naive lung cancer patients underwent thoracic surgery in China. The library came from three nested PCR rounds adapted from ARM-PCR protocols. TCRdb called the multiplex PCR reads again in MiXCR, with one record for every CDR3 protein. Among some 93,000 distinct CDR3 sequences listed, roughly 70% were seen once. Notes on the study in general: TCR diversity was significantly greater in tumor than normal lung tissue. Normal lung showed higher cumulative top 100 clone frequency than tumor.

Trimming removed 4 bases from V and 4 bases from J, with 9 bases in between. This CDR3 has 12 amino acids. Germline assignment: CDR1 SQVTM and CDR2 ANQGSEA. The chain couples TRBV29-1 to TRBJ2-3; D is unclear. The sequenced sample consisted of lung tumor tissue. This receptor was taken from a man aged 60-69 years with non-small cell lung cancer. The CDR3 loop is CSVGTGADTQYF. Here the CDR3 DNA reads TGCAGCGTTGGAACTGGCGCAGATACGCAGTATTTT.